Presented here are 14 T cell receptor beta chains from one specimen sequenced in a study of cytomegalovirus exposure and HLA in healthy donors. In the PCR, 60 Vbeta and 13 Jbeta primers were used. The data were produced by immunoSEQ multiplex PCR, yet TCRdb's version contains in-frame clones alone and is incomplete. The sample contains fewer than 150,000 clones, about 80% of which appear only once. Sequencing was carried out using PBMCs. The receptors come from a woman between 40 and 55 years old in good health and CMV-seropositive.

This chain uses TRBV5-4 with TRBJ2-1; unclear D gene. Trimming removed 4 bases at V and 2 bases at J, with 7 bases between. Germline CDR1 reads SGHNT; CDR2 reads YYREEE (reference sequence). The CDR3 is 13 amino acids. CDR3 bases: TGTGCCAGCAGCCCGCCGGCCTACAATGAGCAGTTCTTC. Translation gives CASSPPAYNEQFF. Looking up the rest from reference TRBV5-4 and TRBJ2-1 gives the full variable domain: ETGVTQSPTHLIKTRGQQVTLRCSSQSGHNTVSWYQQALGQGPQFIFQYYREEENGRGNFPPRFSGLQFPNYSSELNVNALELDDSALYLCASSPPAYNEQFFGPGTRLTVL.

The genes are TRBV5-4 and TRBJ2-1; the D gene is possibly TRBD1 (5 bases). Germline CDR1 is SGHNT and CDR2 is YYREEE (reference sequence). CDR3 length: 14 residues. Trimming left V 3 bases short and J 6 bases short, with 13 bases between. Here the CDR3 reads CASSSAWGLNEQFF. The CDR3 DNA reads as TGTGCCAGCAGCTCCGCATGGGGCCTCAATGAGCAGTTCTTC.

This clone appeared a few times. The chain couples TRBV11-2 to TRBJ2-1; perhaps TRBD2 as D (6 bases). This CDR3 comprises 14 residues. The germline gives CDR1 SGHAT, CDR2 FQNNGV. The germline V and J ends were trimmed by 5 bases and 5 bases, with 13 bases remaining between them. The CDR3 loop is CASSHPGLNNEQFF. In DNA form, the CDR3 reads TGTGCCAGCAGCCACCCGGGACTTAACAATGAGCAGTTCTTC.

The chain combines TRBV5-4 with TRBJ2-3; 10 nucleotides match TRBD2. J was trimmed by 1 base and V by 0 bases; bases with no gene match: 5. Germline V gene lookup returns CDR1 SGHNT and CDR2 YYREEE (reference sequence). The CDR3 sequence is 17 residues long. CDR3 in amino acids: CASSLELAGLGTDTQYF. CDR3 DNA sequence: TGTGCCAGCAGCTTGGAACTAGCGGGGCTGGGCACAGATACGCAGTATTTT.

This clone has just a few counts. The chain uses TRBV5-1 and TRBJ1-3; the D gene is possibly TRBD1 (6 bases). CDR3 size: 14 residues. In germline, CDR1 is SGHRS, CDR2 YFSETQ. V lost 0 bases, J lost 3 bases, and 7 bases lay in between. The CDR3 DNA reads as TGCGCCAGCAGCTTGGGACAGGTTGGAAACACCATATATTTT. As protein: CASSLGQVGNTIYF.

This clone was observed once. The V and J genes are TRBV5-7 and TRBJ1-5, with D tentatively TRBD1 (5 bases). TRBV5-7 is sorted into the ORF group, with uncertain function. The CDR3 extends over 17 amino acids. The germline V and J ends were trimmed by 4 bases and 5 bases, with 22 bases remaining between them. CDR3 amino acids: CASSVVNRITGDQPQHF. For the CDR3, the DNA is TGTGCCAGCAGCGTGGTAAACCGGATTACGGGGGATCAGCCCCAGCATTTT.

The CDR3 sequence is CASSPDRGGNTIYF. In DNA, the CDR3 is TGTGCCAGCAGCCCGGACAGGGGAGGAAACACCATATATTTT. The rearrangement uses TRBV5-4 and TRBJ1-3, with 9 bases identical to TRBD1. This CDR3 is built from 14 residues. V was pared by 4 bases and J by 4 bases, with 3 bases of the junction left unmatched. Germline V gives CDR1 SGHNT, CDR2 YYREEE (reference sequence). Based on the CDR3 plus reference TRBV5-4 and TRBJ1-3, the full variable domain is ETGVTQSPTHLIKTRGQQVTLRCSSQSGHNTVSWYQQALGQGPQFIFQYYREEENGRGNFPPRFSGLQFPNYSSELNVNALELDDSALYLCASSPDRGGNTIYFGEGSWLTVV.

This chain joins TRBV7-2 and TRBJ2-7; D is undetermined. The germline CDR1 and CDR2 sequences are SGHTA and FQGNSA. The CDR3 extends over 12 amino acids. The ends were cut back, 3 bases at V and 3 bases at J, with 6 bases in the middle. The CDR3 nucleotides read TGTGCCAGCAGCTTCTCAGGCTACGAGCAGTACTTC. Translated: CASSFSGYEQYF.

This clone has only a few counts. In nucleotides, the CDR3 is TGCGCCAGCAGCTCAAACGGTCTTAGCACAGATACGCAGTATTTT. Translating gives CASSSNGLSTDTQYF. The rearrangement uses TRBV5-1 and TRBJ2-3, with D unclear. The CDR3 totals 15 residues. Per germline, CDR1 SGHRS and CDR2 YFSETQ. V was pared by 3 bases and J by 0 bases, with 11 bases between. The full variable domain, completed using reference TRBV5-1 and TRBJ2-3, is KAGVTQTPRYLIKTRGQQVTLSCSPISGHRSVSWYQQTPGQGLQFLFEYFSETQRNKGNFPGRFSGRQFSNSRSEMNVSTLELGDSALYLCASSSNGLSTDTQYFGPGTRLTVL.

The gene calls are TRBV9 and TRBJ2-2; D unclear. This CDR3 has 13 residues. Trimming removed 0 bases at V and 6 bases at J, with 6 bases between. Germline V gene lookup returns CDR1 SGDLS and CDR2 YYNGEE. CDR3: CASSVDGSGELFF. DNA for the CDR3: TGTGCCAGCAGCGTAGACGGGTCCGGGGAGCTGTTTTTT.

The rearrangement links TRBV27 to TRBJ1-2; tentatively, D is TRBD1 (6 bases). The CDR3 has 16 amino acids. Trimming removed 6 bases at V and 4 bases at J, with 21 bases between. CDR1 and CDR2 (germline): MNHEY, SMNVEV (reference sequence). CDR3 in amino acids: CASSHGGGARLYGYTF. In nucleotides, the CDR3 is TGTGCCAGCAGCCACGGTGGGGGGGCGCGCCTCTATGGCTACACCTTC.

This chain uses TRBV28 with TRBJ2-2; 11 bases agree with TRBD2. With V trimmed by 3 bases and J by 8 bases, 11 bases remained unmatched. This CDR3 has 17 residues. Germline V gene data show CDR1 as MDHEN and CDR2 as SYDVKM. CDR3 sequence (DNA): TGTGCCAGCAGTTTGACTTGGGTAGCGGGAGGGCTGGGGGAGCTGTTTTTT. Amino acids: CASSLTWVAGGLGELFF.

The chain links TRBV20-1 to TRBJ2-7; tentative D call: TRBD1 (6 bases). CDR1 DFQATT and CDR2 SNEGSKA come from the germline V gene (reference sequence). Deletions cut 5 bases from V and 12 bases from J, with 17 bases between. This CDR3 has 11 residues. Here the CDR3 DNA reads TGCAGTGCTTCTAGACAGGACCTGGTGTACTTC. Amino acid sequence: CSASRQDLVYF.

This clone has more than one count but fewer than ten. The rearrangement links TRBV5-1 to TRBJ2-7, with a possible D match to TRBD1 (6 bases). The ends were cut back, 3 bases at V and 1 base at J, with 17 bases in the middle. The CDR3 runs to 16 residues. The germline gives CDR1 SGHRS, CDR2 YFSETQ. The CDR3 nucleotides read TGCGCCAGCAGCTCATCCCCGACAGGAATATCCTACGAGCAGTACTTC. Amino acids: CASSSSPTGISYEQYF.